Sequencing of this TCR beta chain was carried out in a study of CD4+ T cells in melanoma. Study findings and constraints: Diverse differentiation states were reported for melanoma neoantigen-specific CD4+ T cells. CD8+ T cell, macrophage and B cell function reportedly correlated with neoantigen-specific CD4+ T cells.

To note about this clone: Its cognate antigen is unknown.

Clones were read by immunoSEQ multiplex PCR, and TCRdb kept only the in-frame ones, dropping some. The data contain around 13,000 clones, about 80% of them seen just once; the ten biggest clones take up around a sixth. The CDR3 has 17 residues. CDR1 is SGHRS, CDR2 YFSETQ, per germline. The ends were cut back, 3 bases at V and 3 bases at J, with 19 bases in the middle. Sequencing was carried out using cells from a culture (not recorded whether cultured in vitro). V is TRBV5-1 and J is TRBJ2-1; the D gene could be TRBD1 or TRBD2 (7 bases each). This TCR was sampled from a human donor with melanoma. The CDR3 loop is CASSSQGQGGFYNEQFF. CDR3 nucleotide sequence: TGCGCCAGCAGCTCCCAGGGGCAGGGGGGGTTCTACAATGAGCAGTTCTTC.